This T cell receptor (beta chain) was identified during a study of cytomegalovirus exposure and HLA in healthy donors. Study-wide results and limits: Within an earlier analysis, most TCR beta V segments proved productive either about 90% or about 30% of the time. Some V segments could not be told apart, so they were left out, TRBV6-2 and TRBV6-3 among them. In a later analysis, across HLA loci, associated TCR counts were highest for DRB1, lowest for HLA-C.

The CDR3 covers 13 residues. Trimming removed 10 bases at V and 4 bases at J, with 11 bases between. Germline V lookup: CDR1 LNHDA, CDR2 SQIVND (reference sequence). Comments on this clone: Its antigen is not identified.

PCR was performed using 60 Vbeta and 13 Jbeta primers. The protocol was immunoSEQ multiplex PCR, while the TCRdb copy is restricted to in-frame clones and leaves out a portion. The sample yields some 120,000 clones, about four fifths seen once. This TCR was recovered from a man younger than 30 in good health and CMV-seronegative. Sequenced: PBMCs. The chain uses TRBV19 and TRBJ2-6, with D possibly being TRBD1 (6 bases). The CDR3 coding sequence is TGTGCCACCCAGACAGGCGGGGCCAACGTCCTGACTTTC. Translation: CATQTGGANVLTF.